Each of the 20 T cell receptor beta chains below was sequenced from the same sample in a study of blood T cell repertoires in COVID-19. TCRdb keeps only in-frame clones here, not all; method: immunoSEQ multiplex PCR. The top ten hold around 9% of the sample, which has over 200,000 clones, roughly 79% seen once. The sample consisted of PBMCs or T cells enriched from blood (not recorded which). The receptor source for this set is a woman in her forties or fifties with acute COVID-19.

The chain combines TRBV11-2 with TRBJ2-5, with 7 bases matching TRBD2. V lost 3 bases and J lost 2; bases outside the gene matches: 3. Germline V gene lookup returns CDR1 SGHAT and CDR2 FQNNGV. The CDR3 has 14 residues. The CDR3 loop reads CASSFSSGQETQYF. The CDR3 DNA reads TGTGCCAGCAGCTTCTCTAGCGGACAAGAGACCCAGTACTTC. Based on the CDR3 plus reference TRBV11-2 and TRBJ2-5, the full variable domain is EAGVAQSPRYKIIEKRQSVAFWCNPISGHATLYWYQQILGQGPKLLIQFQNNGVVDDSQLPKDRFSAERLKGVDSTLKIQPAKLEDSAVYLCASSFSSGQETQYFGPGTRLLVL.

This clone was seen more than once but under ten times. The chain uses TRBV28 and TRBJ1-1, with 7 positions matching TRBD1. The germline V gene has CDR1 MDHEN and CDR2 SYDVKM. The CDR3 covers 15 residues. V was pared by 4 bases and J by 4 bases, with 9 bases of the junction left unmatched. This CDR3 is CASSYGDSRTTEAFF. CDR3 bases: TGTGCCAGCAGTTATGGGGACAGCCGGACCACTGAAGCTTTCTTT. Filled out from reference TRBV28 and TRBJ1-1, the complete variable domain reads DVKVTQSSRYLVKRTGEKVFLECVQDMDHENMFWYRQDPGLGLRLIYFSYDVKMKEKGDIPEGYSVSREKKERFSLILESASTNQTSMYLCASSYGDSRTTEAFFGQGTRLTVV.

This clone was picked up a small number of times. This chain links TRBV15 with TRBJ2-7, with 10 positions matching TRBD1. This CDR3 has 15 amino acids. With V trimmed by 0 bases and J by 3 bases, 2 bases remained unmatched. Germline CDR1 and CDR2: LNHNV and YYDKDF (reference sequence). The CDR3 DNA reads TGTGCCACCAGCAGAGAGGGACAGGGGATCTACGAGCAGTACTTC. This sequence encodes CATSREGQGIYEQYF.

The J gene is TRBJ1-5, the V gene TRBV12-3 or TRBV12-4; D remains ambiguous. The CDR3 has 13 residues. V lost 8 bases and J lost 4, with 12 bases in between. The CDR3 sequence is CASGWTLNQPQHF. CDR3 sequence (DNA): TGTGCCAGCGGGTGGACTCTGAATCAGCCCCAGCATTTT.

The chain has TRBV24-1 and TRBJ2-2, with D perhaps matching TRBD2 (5 bases). Germline loops: CDR1 KGHDR, CDR2 SFDVKD. The germline V and J ends were trimmed by 11 bases and 1 base, with 13 bases remaining between them. This CDR3 is built from 14 residues. The CDR3 loop reads CAIMGEGNTGELFF. The CDR3 DNA is TGTGCCATCATGGGTGAGGGGAACACCGGGGAGCTGTTTTTT.

The chain is built from TRBV27 and TRBJ1-2, with 10 bases matching TRBD1. Per the germline V gene, CDR1 is MNHEY and CDR2 is SMNVEV (reference sequence). CDR3 length: 15 amino acids. The ends lost 5 bases at V and 8 bases at J; junction bases unmatched: 11. The CDR3 loop is CASSLRDRGLSGYTF. The CDR3, as DNA: TGTGCCAGCAGTCTGCGAGACAGGGGGCTCAGCGGCTACACCTTC.

CDR3 amino acids: CASRPGTASSAFF. The CDR3 DNA sequence: TGCGCCAGCAGGCCGGGGACAGCCTCGTCAGCTTTCTTT. The chain carries TRBV10-2 and TRBJ1-1; TRBD1 aligns across 7 bases. CDR1 is WSHSY, CDR2 SAAADI, per germline. Germline trimming cut 6 bases from V and 10 bases from J; bases unmatched to any gene: 11. This CDR3 region has 13 residues.

The rearrangement uses TRBV7-8 and TRBJ1-1; perhaps TRBD1 as D (5 bases). The V end lost 5 bases, the J end lost 1 base, and 14 bases lay between the germline ends. Germline CDR1 is SGHVS and CDR2 is FQNEAQ. The CDR3 is 15 residues long. The CDR3 nucleotides are TGTGCCAGCAGCCCAAGACAGCTCTCGAACACTGAAGCTTTCTTT. As protein: CASSPRQLSNTEAFF.

Only one count was recorded for this clone. This rearrangement joins TRBV4-1 to TRBJ1-1; possibly TRBD1 for D (5 bases). CDR1 is MGHRA, CDR2 YSYEKL, per germline. V lost 1 base and J lost 3, with 15 bases in between. This CDR3 has 16 amino acids. The CDR3: CASSQVYGGLDTEAFF. CDR3 in DNA: TGCGCCAGCAGCCAAGTCTACGGGGGTTTGGACACTGAAGCTTTCTTT.

This clone was observed a handful of times. This rearrangement joins TRBV7-9 to TRBJ2-7, with 7 nucleotides matching TRBD1. The CDR3 has 14 residues. Germline V gene data show CDR1 as SEHNR and CDR2 as FQNEAQ (reference sequence). With V trimmed by 4 bases and J by 2 bases, 5 bases remained unmatched. The CDR3 DNA sequence: TGTGCCAGCAGCTCATGGACAGGACCCTACGAGCAGTACTTC. Translation gives CASSSWTGPYEQYF.

This clone appeared a single time. The J gene is TRBJ1-6, the V gene TRBV6-1; D call uncertain. The CDR3 loop spans 21 amino acids. Trimming took off 2 bases at V and 0 bases at J, with 23 bases between the two ends. CDR1 MNHNS and CDR2 SASEGT come from the germline V gene. CDR3 nucleotides: TGTGCCAGCAGTGAACGAGGTTGGACGGCGGGATGGGGCTCCTATAATTCACCCCTCCACTTT. It codes for CASSERGWTAGWGSYNSPLHF.

This chain links TRBV28 with TRBJ2-5, with 8 bases aligning to TRBD1. V shed 6 bases and J 5 bases; nucleotides not matched to a gene: 11. Germline loops: CDR1 MDHEN, CDR2 SYDVKM. This CDR3 has 15 residues. CDR3 DNA sequence: TGTGCCAGCAGAGGACAGGGAGTGAGCGTCGAGACCCAGTACTTC. This codes for CASRGQGVSVETQYF.

V usage is TRBV7-2 and J usage is TRBJ2-7; D perhaps matches TRBD2 (5 bases). Germline V gives CDR1 SGHTA, CDR2 FQGNSA. V was pared by 2 bases and J by 0 bases, with 8 bases between. The CDR3 has 14 amino acids. This CDR3 is CASSLSLASYEQYF. CDR3 in DNA: TGTGCCAGCAGCTTAAGCCTAGCCTCCTACGAGCAGTACTTC.

This chain connects TRBV18 to TRBJ2-1; TRBD2 agrees at 9 bases. There are 14 residues in the CDR3. Germline CDR1 is KGHSH and CDR2 is LQKENI. With 3 bases clipped from V and 10 bases from J, the junction kept 7 bases outside the gene matches. Written as DNA, the CDR3 is TGTGCCAGCTCACCCGCGGGACTAGCATTGGAGCAGTTCTTC. Protein: CASSPAGLALEQFF. Drawing the rest from reference TRBV18 and TRBJ2-1, the complete variable domain is NAGVMQNPRHLVRRRGQEARLRCSPMKGHSHVYWYRQLPEEGLKFMVYLQKENIIDESGMPKERFSAEFPKEGPSILRIQQVVRGDSAAYFCASSPAGLALEQFFGPGTRLTVL.

As regards this clone: This sample includes further DNA sequences coding for the same CDR3. The J gene is TRBJ2-5, the V gene TRBV5-1; TRBD2 is a possible D gene (5 bases). Deletions cut 4 bases from V and 2 bases from J, with 12 bases between. CDR1 is SGHRS and CDR2 is YFSETQ in the germline V gene. This CDR3 comprises 14 residues. The CDR3, as DNA: TGCGCCAGCAGCCCGGGGAGAGAACAAGAGACCCAGTACTTC. It codes for CASSPGREQETQYF. The full variable domain, in which reference TRBV5-1 and TRBJ2-5 provide the parts outside the CDR3, is KAGVTQTPRYLIKTRGQQVTLSCSPISGHRSVSWYQQTPGQGLQFLFEYFSETQRNKGNFPGRFSGRQFSNSRSEMNVSTLELGDSALYLCASSPGREQETQYFGPGTRLLVL.

The rearrangement links TRBV11-2 to TRBJ1-6, with a possible D match to TRBD1 (6 bases). Germline assignment: CDR1 SGHAT and CDR2 FQNNGV. Trimming cost V 5 bases and J 11 bases, with 16 bases left between them. The CDR3 spans 14 residues. In DNA form, the CDR3 reads TGTGCCAGCAGCCTAGGACAGAACCAGACACCCCTCCACTTT. It codes for CASSLGQNQTPLHF.

V and J are TRBV3-1 (or the pseudogene TRBV3-2) and TRBJ2-4; weak D call: TRBD2 (6 bases). CDR3 size: 15 residues. The germline V gene encodes CDR1 LGHDT and CDR2 YNNKEL (reference sequence). V lost 3 bases, J lost 4 bases, and 13 bases lay in between. CDR3 nucleotides: TGTGCCAGCAGCCAGGCCGGGACTCAGAAAAACATTCAGTACTTC. Translating it yields CASSQAGTQKNIQYF.

V gene TRBV25-1 combines with J gene TRBJ2-3; 9 positions agree with TRBD2. V trimming: 7 bases; J trimming: 2 bases; junction bases outside the gene matches: 4. This CDR3 comprises 14 residues. Germline CDR1 reads MGHDK; CDR2 reads SYGVNS. The CDR3 DNA follows: TGTGCCAGCACCCGGACTAGCGACACAGATACGCAGTATTTT. It yields the protein CASTRTSDTDTQYF.

The rearrangement uses TRBV6-5 and TRBJ2-1, with 13 bases identical to TRBD2. The CDR3 runs 14 residues. CDR1 and CDR2 (germline): MNHEY, SVGAGI. Trimming cost V 6 bases and J 4 bases; bases outside gene matches: 0. The CDR3 region is CASRGLAGYNEQFF. CDR3 coding DNA: TGTGCCAGCAGGGGACTAGCGGGGTACAATGAGCAGTTCTTC.

The V call is TRBV27, the J call TRBJ2-7; D gene ambiguous. CDR3 size: 14 residues. V was clipped by 0 bases and J by 0 bases, with 6 bases between them. Germline CDR1 MNHEY, CDR2 SMNVEV (reference sequence). The DNA of the CDR3 is TGTGCCAGCAGTTTATCTTGGCCCTCCTACGAGCAGTACTTC. Translating it yields CASSLSWPSYEQYF.